Following are 3 T cell receptor beta chains from one sample sequenced in a study of OX40 agonist ivuxolimab in advanced cancers. Sequencing was performed with immunoSEQ multiplex PCR; in TCRdb, only in-frame clones are kept and a portion is missing. The sample holds 65,000 to 90,000 clones, around 85% seen once. The starting material was CD4+ or CD8+ T cells sorted from blood, obtained in a trial of the OX40 agonist ivuxolimab. The source is an adult with an advanced solid tumor such as melanoma, head and neck, liver or kidney cancer.

V gene TRBV9 combines with J gene TRBJ2-1; no clear D. The V and J ends lost 4 bases and 8 bases respectively, with 7 bases between them. This CDR3 spans 11 amino acids. The V gene's germline CDR1 is SGDLS and CDR2 YYNGEE. CDR3 protein: CASSNLYEQFF. DNA of the CDR3: TGTGCCAGCAGCAACCTCTATGAGCAGTTCTTC.

This rearrangement joins TRBV10-1 to TRBJ2-2; 7 nucleotides agree with TRBD1. V was clipped by 2 bases and J by 1 base; unmatched bases: 7. Germline V gene data show CDR1 as WNHNN and CDR2 as SYGVQD (reference sequence). The CDR3 has 17 amino acids. The CDR3 sequence: CASSELSGQKNTGELFF. DNA for the CDR3: TGCGCCAGCAGTGAGCTTTCGGGACAGAAGAACACCGGGGAGCTGTTTTTT.

V usage is TRBV6-5 and J usage is TRBJ2-5; TRBD2 matches at 9 bases. Losses at the gene ends were 0 bases for V and 5 bases for J; bases not matched to a gene: 4. The CDR3 spans 15 residues. In germline, CDR1 is MNHEY, CDR2 SVGAGI. CDR3 coding DNA: TGTGCCAGCAGTTACTCTAGCGGGAGTTGGGAGACCCAGTACTTC. This sequence encodes CASSYSSGSWETQYF.